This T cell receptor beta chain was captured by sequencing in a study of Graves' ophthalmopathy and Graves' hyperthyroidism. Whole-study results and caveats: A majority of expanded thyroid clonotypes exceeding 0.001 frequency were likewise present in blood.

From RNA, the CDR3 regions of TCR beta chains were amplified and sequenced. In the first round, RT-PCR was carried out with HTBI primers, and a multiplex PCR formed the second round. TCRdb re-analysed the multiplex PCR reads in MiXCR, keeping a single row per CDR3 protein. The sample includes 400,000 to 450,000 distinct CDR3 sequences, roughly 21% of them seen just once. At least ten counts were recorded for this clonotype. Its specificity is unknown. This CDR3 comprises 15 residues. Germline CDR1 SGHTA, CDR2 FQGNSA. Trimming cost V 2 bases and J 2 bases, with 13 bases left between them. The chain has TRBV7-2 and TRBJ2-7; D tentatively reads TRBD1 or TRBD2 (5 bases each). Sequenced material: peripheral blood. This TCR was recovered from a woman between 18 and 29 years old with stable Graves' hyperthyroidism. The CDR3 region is CASSLMRGSTYEQYF. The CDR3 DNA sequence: TGTGCCAGCAGCTTAATGAGGGGCAGTACCTACGAGCAGTACTTC.